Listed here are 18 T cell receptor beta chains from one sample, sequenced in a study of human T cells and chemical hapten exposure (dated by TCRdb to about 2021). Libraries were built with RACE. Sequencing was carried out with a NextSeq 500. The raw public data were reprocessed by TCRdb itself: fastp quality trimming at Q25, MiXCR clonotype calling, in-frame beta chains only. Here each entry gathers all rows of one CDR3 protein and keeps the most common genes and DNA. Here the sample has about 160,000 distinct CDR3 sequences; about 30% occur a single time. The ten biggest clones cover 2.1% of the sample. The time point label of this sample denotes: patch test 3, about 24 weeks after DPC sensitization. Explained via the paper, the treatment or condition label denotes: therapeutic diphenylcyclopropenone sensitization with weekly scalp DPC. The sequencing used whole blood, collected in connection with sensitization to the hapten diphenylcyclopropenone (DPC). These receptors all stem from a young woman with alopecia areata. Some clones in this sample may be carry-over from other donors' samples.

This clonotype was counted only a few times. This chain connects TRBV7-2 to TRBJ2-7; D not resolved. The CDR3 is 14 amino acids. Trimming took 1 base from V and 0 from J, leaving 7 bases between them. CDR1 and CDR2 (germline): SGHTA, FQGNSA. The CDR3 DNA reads TGTGCCAGCAGCTTAGGTCCGGGCTCCTACGAGCAGTACTTC. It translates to CASSLGPGSYEQYF.

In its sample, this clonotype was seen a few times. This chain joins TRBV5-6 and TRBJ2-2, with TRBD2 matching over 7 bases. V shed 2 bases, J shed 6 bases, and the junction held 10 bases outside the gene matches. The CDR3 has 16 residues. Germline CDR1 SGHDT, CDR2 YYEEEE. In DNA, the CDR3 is TGTGCCAGCAGCTTTTCACATCGAGGGAGGGCCGGGGAGCTGTTTTTT. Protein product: CASSFSHRGRAGELFF.

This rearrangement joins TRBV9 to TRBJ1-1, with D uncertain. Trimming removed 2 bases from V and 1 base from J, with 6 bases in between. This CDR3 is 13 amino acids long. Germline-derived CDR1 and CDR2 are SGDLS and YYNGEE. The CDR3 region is CASSVAGNTEAFF. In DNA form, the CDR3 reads TGTGCCAGCAGCGTTGCGGGGAACACTGAAGCTTTCTTT.

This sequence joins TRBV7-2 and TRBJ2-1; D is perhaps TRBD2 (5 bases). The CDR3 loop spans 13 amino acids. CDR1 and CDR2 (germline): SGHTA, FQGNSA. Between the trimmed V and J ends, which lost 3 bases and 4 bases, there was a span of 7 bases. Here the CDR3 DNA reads TGTGCCAGCAGCTTCGAGGGATACAATGAGCAGTTCTTC. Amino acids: CASSFEGYNEQFF.

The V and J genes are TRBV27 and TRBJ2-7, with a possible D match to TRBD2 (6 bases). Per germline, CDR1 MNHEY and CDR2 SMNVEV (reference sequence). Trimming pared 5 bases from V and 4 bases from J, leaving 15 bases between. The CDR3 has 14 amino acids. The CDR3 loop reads CASSPYGGAYEQYF. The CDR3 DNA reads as TGTGCCAGCAGTCCCTACGGGGGAGCTTACGAGCAGTACTTC.

The CDR3 region is CASGATSGVTDTQYF. CDR3 in DNA: TGTGCCAGCGGGGCGACTAGCGGAGTCACAGATACGCAGTATTTT. The J gene is TRBJ2-3, the V gene TRBV9; TRBD2 agrees at 9 bases. Germline-derived CDR1 and CDR2 are SGDLS and YYNGEE. With V trimmed by 7 bases and J by 2 bases, 8 bases remained unmatched. CDR3 length equals 15 residues.

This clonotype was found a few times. The CDR3 loop is CASAGQGNQPQHF. The CDR3 bases are TGTGCCAGCGCGGGGCAGGGAAATCAGCCCCAGCATTTT. J is TRBJ1-5 and V is TRBV7-2, with D tentatively TRBD1 (5 bases). This CDR3 is built from 13 residues. Germline values: CDR1 SGHTA, CDR2 FQGNSA. V was cut by 8 bases and J by 4 bases, with 12 bases left in between.

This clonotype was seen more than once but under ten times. The CDR3 spells CASGEGGQPQHF. The CDR3 DNA reads TGTGCCAGCGGGGAGGGAGGACAGCCCCAGCATTTT. The rearrangement links TRBV9 to TRBJ1-5; D is unclear. Trimming removed 7 bases from V and 7 bases from J, with 12 bases in between. The germline V gene encodes CDR1 SGDLS and CDR2 YYNGEE. The CDR3 length is 12 residues.

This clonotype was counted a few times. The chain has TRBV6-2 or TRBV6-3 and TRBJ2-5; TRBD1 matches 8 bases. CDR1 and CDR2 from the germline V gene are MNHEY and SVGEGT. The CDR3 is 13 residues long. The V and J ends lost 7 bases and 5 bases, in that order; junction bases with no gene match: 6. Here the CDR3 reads CASIRQGKETQYF. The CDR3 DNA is TGTGCCAGCATTAGACAGGGGAAGGAGACCCAGTACTTC.

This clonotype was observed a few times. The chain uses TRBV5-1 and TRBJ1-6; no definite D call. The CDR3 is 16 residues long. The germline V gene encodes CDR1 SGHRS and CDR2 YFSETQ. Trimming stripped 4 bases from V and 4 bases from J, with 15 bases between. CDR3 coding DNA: TGCGCCAGCAGCCCCAAGTCAAACAGTTATAATTCACCCCTCCACTTT. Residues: CASSPKSNSYNSPLHF.

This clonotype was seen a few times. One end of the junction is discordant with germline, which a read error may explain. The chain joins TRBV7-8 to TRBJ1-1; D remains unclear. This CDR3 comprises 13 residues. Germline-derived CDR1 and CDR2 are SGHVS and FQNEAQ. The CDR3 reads CVSSLRRNTEAFF. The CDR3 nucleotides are TGTGTCAGCAGCTTAAGACGAAACACTGAAGCTTTCTTT.

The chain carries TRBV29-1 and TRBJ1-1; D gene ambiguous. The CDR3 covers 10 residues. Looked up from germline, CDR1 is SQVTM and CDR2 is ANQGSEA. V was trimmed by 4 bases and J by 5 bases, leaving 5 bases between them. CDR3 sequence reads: CSVGETEAFF. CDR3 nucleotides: TGCAGCGTTGGGGAGACTGAAGCTTTCTTT.

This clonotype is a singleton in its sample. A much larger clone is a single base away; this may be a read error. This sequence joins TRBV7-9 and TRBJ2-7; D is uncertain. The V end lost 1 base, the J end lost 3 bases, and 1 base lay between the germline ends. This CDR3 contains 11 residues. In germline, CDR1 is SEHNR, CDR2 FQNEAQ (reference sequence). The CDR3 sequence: CASSLVYEQYF. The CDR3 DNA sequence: TGTGCCAGCAGCTTAGTCTACGAGCAGTACTTC.

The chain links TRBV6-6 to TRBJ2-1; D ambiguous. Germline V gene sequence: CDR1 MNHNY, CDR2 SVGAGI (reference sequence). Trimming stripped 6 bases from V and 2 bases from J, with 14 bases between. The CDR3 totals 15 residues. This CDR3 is CASSPRERAYNEQFF. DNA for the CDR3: TGTGCCAGCAGCCCCAGAGAAAGGGCCTACAATGAGCAGTTCTTC.

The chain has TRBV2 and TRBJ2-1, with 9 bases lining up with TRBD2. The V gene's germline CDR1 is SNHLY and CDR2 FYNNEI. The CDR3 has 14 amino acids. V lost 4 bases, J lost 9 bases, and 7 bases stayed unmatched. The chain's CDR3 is CASSGSGGIGEQFF. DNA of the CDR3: TGTGCCAGCAGTGGTAGCGGGGGCATTGGTGAGCAGTTCTTC.

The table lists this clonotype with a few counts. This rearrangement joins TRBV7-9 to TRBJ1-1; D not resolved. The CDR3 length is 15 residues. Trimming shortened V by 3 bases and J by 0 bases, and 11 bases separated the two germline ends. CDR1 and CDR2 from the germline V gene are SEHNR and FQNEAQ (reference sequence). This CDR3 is CASSFREGLNTEAFF. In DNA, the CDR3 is TGTGCCAGCAGCTTCAGAGAGGGCCTGAACACTGAAGCTTTCTTT.

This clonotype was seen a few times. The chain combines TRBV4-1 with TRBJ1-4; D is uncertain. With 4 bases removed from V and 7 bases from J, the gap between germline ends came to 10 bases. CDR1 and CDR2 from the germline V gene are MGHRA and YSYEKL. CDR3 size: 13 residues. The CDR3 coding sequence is TGCGCCAGCAGCCTCTCGGGCCCTGAAAAACTGTTTTTT. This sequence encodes CASSLSGPEKLFF.

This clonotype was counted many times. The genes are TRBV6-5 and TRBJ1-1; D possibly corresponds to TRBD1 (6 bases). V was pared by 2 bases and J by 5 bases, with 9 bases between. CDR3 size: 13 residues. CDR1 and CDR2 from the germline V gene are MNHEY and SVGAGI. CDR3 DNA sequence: TGTGCCAGCAGTTACGGGGGCGGGACTGAAGCTTTCTTT. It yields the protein CASSYGGGTEAFF.